The 9 T cell receptor beta chains in this list originate from one sample, sequenced in a study of blood T cell repertoires in COVID-19 (dated by TCRdb to between 2020 and 2021). The library was generated by the immunoSEQ multiplex PCR assay. TCRdb stores this immuneACCESS table with in-frame sequences only. Part of the clones is absent; in the studies checked, under half of the shortfall reflects unresolved V genes, and no reason is known for the rest. Counted in this sample were fewer than 130,000 clones; about 75% of them appeared once. The top ten constitute roughly 16% of the sample. Sequenced input: peripheral blood. All receptors come from a woman of 80 years or more with active or convalescent COVID-19.

The chain combines TRBV19 with TRBJ2-2; 7 nucleotides match TRBD1. The trim removed 3 bases at V and 7 bases at J, leaving 8 bases unmatched. CDR1 LNHDA and CDR2 SQIVND come from the germline V gene (reference sequence). This CDR3 comprises 15 residues. CDR3 in amino acids: CASSIRGRGIGELFF. CDR3 nucleotides: TGTGCCAGTAGTATCAGGGGGAGAGGGATCGGGGAGCTGTTTTTT.

CDR3 nucleotides: TGTGCCAGCAGATCCCAAGCGGGAGGCACCGGGGAGCTGTTTTTT. The encoded protein is CASRSQAGGTGELFF. The chain links TRBV7-3 to TRBJ2-2; 9 positions match TRBD2. Germline lookup yields CDR1 SGHTA and CDR2 FQGTGA. CDR3 length equals 15 residues. J lost 4 bases, V lost 6 bases, and 6 bases had no gene match. The full variable domain, rest sourced from reference TRBV7-3 and TRBJ2-2, is GAGVSQTPSNKVTEKGKYVELRCDPISGHTALYWYRQSLGQGPEFLIYFQGTGAADDSGLPNDRFFAVRPEGSVSTLKIQRTERGDSAVYLCASRSQAGGTGELFFGEGSRLTVL.

The chain is built from TRBV15 and TRBJ1-1, with TRBD1 as a possible D gene (6 bases). V shed 2 bases and J shed 2 bases, with 12 bases lying between them. The CDR3 has 15 residues. The V gene's germline CDR1 is LNHNV and CDR2 YYDKDF (reference sequence). In nucleotides, the CDR3 is TGTGCCACCAGCAGACCTGACAGGCTAAACACTGAAGCTTTCTTT. This gives the protein CATSRPDRLNTEAFF.

CDR3 in DNA: TGTGCCAGTAGTATTTTGCGGGGAGAGACCCAGTACTTC. This sequence encodes CASSILRGETQYF. The chain has TRBV19 and TRBJ2-5; a weak D match, TRBD2 (6 bases). V lost 3 bases, J lost 4 bases, and 9 bases lay in between. The CDR3 has 13 amino acids. CDR1 is LNHDA, CDR2 SQIVND, per germline (reference sequence).

The CDR3, as DNA: TGTGCCACCAGCGACAGGAGAAATGAAAAACTGTTTTTT. It is translated as CATSDRRNEKLFF. The chain employs TRBV15 and TRBJ1-4, with D possibly matching TRBD1 (6 bases). V was shortened by 5 bases and J by 5 bases, with 9 bases between the two germline ends. This CDR3 spans 13 amino acids. Germline CDR1 and CDR2: LNHNV and YYDKDF (reference sequence).

The chain has TRBV2 and TRBJ2-7; 8 nucleotides align to TRBD1. Per germline, CDR1 SNHLY and CDR2 FYNNEI. V dropped 7 bases and J dropped 4; count of bases not matched to a gene: 3. The CDR3 totals 12 residues. The CDR3 protein is CASNRGIYEQYF. The CDR3 region has the DNA TGTGCCAGCAACAGGGGGATATACGAGCAGTACTTC. The whole variable domain, filled in from reference TRBV2 and TRBJ2-7, reads EPEVTQTPSHQVTQMGQEVILRCVPISNHLYFYWYRQILGQKVEFLVSFYNNEISEKSEIFDDQFSVERPDGSNFTLKIRSTKLEDSAMYFCASNRGIYEQYFGPGTRLTVT.

This clone was observed a few times. The chain links TRBV19 to TRBJ2-1; tentative D call: TRBD2 (6 bases). Trimming removed 1 base from V and 0 bases from J, with 10 bases in between. The CDR3 totals 16 residues. Germline lookup yields CDR1 LNHDA and CDR2 SQIVND (reference sequence). CDR3 DNA sequence: TGTGCCAGTAGTATAGGTTTCGGGAGCTCCTACAATGAGCAGTTCTTC. As protein: CASSIGFGSSYNEQFF.

The J gene is TRBJ1-4, the V gene TRBV27; D is ambiguous. The CDR3 is 12 amino acids. Trimming cost V 9 bases and J 6 bases, with 11 bases left between them. Germline V lookup: CDR1 MNHEY, CDR2 SMNVEV (reference sequence). CDR3 bases: TGTGCCAGTCGAGGGTGGGATGAAAAACTGTTTTTT. It codes for CASRGWDEKLFF.

This chain links TRBV28 with TRBJ2-2; D is perhaps TRBD1 (7 bases). V lost 8 bases to trimming and J lost 4 bases, with 14 bases between them. The V gene's germline CDR1 is MDHEN and CDR2 SYDVKM. This CDR3 has 14 residues. The CDR3 nucleotides read TGTGCCAGCGTGAGGCAGGGGGGCACCGGGGAGCTGTTTTTT. The encoded protein is CASVRQGGTGELFF.